The sequence of this T cell receptor (beta chain) was determined in a study of T cell responses to AZD1222 COVID-19 vaccine. The CDR3 contains 20 residues. Trimming stripped 0 bases from V and 0 bases from J, with 22 bases between. Germline CDR1 and CDR2: SGDLS and YYNGEE. Study observations and caveats: It should be noted that donors were predominantly white British and more often female, and clonal diversity was possibly underestimated. Of spike-specific TCRs, nearly half reportedly target regions left unmutated in variants.

As to this clone: Its antigen is not known.

The table came from immunoSEQ multiplex PCR; TCRdb's copy has only in-frame clones and leaves some out. This table has 100,000 to 120,000 clones, 88% appearing once. The sequencing used peripheral blood, collected on day 0 of AZD1222 vaccination. The TCR sequence derives from an adult in good health. J is TRBJ1-3 and V is TRBV9; possible D gene TRBD1, 6 bases. CDR3: CASSVAIPDRSASSGNTIYF. Here the CDR3 DNA reads TGTGCCAGCAGCGTAGCAATCCCGGACAGATCTGCTTCCTCTGGAAACACCATATATTTT.